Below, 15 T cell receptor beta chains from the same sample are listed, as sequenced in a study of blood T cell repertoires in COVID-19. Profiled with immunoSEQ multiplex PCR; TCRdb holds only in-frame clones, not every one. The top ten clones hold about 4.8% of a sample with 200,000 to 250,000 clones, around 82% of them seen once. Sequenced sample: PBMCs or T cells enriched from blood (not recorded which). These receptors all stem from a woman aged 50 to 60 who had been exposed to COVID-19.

The CDR3 sequence is CASRSDRFNEKLFF. The DNA of the CDR3 is TGTGCCAGCAGATCGGACAGGTTTAATGAAAAACTGTTTTTT. This chain connects TRBV25-1 to TRBJ1-4; TRBD1 agrees at 7 bases. The CDR3 contains 14 residues. Losses at the gene ends were 6 bases for V and 4 bases for J; bases not matched to a gene: 5. The germline V gene has CDR1 MGHDK and CDR2 SYGVNS.

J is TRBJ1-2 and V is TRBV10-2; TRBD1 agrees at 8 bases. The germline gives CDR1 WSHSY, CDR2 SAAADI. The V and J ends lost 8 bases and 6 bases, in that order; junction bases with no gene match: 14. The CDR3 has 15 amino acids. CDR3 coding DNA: TGCGCCAGCGGAAAACCGGGACAGGCGTTGAATGGCTACACCTTC. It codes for CASGKPGQALNGYTF.

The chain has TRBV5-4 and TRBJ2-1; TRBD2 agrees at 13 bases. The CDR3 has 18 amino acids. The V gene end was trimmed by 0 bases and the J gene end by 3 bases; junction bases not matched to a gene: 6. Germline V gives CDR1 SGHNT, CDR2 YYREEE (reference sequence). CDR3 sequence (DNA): TGTGCCAGCAGCTTGGAGTGGACTAGCGGGGGAGTCTACAATGAGCAGTTCTTC. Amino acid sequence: CASSLEWTSGGVYNEQFF.

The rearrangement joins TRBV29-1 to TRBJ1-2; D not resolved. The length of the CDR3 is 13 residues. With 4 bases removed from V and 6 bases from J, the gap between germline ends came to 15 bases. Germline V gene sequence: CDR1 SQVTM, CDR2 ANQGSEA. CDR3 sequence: CSVVNGRRNGYTF. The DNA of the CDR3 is TGCAGCGTTGTTAACGGACGGAGGAATGGCTACACCTTC. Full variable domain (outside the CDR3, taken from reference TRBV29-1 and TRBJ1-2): SAVISQKPSRDICQRGTSLTIQCQVDSQVTMMFWYRQQPGQSLTLIATANQGSEATYESGFVIDKFPISRPNLTFSTLTVSNMSPEDSSIYLCSVVNGRRNGYTFGSGTRLTVV.

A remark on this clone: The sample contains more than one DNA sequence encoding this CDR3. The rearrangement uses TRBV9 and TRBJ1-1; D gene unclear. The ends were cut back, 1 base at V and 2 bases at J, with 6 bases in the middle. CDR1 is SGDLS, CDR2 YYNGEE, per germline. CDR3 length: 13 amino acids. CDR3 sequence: CASSVTGNTEAFF. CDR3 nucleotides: TGTGCCAGCAGCGTAACGGGAAACACTGAAGCTTTCTTT. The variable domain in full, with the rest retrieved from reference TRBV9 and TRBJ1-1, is DSGVTQTPKHLITATGQRVTLRCSPRSGDLSVYWYQQSLDQGLQFLIQYYNGEERAKGNILERFSAQQFPDLHSELNLSSLELGDSALYFCASSVTGNTEAFFGQGTRLTVV.

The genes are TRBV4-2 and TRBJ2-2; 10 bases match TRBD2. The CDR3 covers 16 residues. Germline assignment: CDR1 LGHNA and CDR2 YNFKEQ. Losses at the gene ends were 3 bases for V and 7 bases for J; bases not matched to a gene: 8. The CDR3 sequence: CASSQPAGGPGGELFF. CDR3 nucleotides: TGTGCCAGCAGCCAGCCAGCGGGGGGGCCCGGCGGGGAGCTGTTTTTT.

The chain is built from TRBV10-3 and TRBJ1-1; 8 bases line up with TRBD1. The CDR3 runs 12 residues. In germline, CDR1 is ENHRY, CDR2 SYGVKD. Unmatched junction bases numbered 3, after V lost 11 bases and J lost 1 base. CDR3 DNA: TGTGCCGTCCAGGGGGCGAACACTGAAGCTTTCTTT. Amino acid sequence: CAVQGANTEAFF.

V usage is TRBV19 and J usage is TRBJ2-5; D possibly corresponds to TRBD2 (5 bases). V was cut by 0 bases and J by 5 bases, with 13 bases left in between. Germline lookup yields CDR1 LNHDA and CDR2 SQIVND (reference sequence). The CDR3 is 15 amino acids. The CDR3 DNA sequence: TGTGCCAGTAGTATAGATCAGGACTCCTGGGAGACCCAGTACTTC. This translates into CASSIDQDSWETQYF.

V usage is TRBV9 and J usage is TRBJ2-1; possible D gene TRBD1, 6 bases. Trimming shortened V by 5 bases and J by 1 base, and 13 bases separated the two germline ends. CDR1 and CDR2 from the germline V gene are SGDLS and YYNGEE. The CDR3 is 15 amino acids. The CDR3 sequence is CASSGTGLSYNEQFF. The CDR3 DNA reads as TGTGCCAGCAGTGGTACAGGGCTGTCCTACAATGAGCAGTTCTTC.

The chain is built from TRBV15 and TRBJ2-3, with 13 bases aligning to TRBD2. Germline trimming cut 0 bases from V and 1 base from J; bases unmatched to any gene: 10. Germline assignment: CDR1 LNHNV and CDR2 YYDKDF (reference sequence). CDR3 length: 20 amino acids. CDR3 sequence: CATSRETSGGALGGTDTQYF. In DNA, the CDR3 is TGTGCCACCAGCAGAGAAACTAGCGGGGGGGCCCTGGGAGGCACAGATACGCAGTATTTT.

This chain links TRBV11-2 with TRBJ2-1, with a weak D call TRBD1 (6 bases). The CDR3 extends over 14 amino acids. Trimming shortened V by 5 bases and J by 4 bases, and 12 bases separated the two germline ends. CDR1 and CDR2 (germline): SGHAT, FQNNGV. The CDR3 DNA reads TGTGCCAGCAGCCCGCGGACAGTGTACAATGAGCAGTTCTTC. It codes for CASSPRTVYNEQFF.

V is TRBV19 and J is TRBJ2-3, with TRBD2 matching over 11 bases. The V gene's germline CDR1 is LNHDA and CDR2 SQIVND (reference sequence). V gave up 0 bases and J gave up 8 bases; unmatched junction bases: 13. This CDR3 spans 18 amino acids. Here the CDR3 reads CASSIDLTSGGLRVTQYF. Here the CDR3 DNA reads TGTGCCAGTAGTATAGATCTTACTAGCGGGGGCCTCCGCGTTACGCAGTATTTT.

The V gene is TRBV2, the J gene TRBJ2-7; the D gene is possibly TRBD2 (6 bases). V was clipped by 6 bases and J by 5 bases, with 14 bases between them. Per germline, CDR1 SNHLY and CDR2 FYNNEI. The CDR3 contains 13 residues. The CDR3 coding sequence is TGTGCCAGCAGACGGGGGTCTCAAGACGAGCAGTACTTC. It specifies CASRRGSQDEQYF.

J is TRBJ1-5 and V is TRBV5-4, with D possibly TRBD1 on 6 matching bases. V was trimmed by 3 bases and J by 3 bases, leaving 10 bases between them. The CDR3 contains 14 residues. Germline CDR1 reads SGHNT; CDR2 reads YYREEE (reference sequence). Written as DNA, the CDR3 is TGTGCCAGCAGCTCACAGGGAAACAATCAGCCCCAGCATTTT. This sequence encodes CASSSQGNNQPQHF.

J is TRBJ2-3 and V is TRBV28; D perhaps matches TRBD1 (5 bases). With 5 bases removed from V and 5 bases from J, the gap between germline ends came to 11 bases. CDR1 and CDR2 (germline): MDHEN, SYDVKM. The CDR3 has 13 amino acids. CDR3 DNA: TGTGCCAGCAGTCCCGACAGCCGAGATACGCAGTATTTT. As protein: CASSPDSRDTQYF.